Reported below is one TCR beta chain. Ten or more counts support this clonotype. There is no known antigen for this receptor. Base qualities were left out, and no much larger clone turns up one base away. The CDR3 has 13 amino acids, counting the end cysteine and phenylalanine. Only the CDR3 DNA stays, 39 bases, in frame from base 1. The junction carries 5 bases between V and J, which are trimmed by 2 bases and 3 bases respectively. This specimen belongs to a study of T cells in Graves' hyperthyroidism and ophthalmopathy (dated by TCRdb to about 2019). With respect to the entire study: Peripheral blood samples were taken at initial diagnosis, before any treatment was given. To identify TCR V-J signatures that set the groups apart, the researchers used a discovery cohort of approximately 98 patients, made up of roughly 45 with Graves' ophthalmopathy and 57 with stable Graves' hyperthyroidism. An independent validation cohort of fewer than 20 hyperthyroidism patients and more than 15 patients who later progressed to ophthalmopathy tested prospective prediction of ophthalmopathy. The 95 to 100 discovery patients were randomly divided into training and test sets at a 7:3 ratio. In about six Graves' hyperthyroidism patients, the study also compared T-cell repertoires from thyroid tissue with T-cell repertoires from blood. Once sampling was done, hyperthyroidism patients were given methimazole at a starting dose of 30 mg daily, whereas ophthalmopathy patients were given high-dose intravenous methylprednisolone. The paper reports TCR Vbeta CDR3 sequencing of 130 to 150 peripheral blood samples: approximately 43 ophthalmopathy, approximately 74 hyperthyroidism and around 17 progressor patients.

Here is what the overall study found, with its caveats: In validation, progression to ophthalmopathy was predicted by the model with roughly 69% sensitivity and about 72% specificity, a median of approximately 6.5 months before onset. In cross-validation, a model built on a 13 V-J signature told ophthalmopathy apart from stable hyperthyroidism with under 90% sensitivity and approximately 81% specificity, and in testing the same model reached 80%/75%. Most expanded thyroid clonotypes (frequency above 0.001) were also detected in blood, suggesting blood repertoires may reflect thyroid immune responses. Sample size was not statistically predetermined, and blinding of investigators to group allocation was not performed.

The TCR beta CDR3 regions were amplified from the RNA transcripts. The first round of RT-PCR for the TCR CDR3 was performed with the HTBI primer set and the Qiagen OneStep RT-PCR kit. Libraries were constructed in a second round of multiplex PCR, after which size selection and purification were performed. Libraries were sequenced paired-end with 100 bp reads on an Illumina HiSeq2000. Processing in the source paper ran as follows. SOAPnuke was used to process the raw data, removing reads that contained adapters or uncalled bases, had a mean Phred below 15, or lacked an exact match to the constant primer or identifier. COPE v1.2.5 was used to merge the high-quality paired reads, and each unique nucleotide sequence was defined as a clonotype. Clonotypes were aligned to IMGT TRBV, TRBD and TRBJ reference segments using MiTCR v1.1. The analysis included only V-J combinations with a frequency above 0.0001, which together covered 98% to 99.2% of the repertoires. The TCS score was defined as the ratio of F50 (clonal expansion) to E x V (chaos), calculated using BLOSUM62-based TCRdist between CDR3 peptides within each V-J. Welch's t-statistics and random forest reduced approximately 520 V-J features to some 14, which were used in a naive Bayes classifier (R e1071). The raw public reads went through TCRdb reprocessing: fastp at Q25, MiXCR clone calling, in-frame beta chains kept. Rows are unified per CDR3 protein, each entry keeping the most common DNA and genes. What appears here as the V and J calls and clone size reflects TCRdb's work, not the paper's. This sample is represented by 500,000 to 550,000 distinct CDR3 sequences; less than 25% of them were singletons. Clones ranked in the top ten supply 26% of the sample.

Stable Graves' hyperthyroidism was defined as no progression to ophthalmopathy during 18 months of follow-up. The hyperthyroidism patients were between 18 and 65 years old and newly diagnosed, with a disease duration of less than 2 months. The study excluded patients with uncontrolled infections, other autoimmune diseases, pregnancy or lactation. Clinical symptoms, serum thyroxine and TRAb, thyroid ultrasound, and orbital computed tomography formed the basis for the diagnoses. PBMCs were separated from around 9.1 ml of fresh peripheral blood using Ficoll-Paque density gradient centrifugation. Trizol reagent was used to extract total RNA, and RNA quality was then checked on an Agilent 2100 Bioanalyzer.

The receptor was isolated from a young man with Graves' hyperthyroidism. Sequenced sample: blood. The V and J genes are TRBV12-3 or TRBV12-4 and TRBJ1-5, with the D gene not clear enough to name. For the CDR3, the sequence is CASSLRPNQPQHF. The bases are TGTGCCAGCAGTTTAAGGCCCAATCAGCCCCAGCATTTT.